Below, 8 T cell receptor beta chains from the same sample are listed, as sequenced in a study of Graves' ophthalmopathy and Graves' hyperthyroidism listed by TCRdb under 2018. Sequencer: Illumina HiSeq 2000. For repertoire sequencing, the TCR beta CDR3 regions were amplified from RNA transcripts. A first-round RT-PCR used HTBI primers with the Qiagen OneStep RT-PCR kit, followed by a second-round multiplex PCR, size selection and purification. TCRdb took the public reads, trimmed them with fastp at Q25, ran MiXCR for clone calling and kept in-frame beta chains. Rows matching on CDR3 protein sequence are summarized as one entry with the most common DNA and genes. The sample table lists about 220,000 distinct CDR3 sequences, about a fifth of them with a count of one. Together, the top ten hold under 55% of the sample. The source material was peripheral blood. These receptors were obtained from a woman aged 45 to 65 with Graves' ophthalmopathy. Donor details come from another sample of the same person, matched by shared clones.

The chain joins TRBV18 to TRBJ2-5; D might be TRBD1 (6 bases). The germline V gene has CDR1 KGHSH and CDR2 LQKENI. V gave up 2 bases and J gave up 5 bases, with 9 bases separating them. The CDR3 sequence is 13 residues long. The CDR3 region has the DNA TGTGCCAGCTCACCAGAACAGGGTGAGACCCAGTACTTC. Its protein product is CASSPEQGETQYF.

This clonotype was seen a single time. The rearrangement uses TRBV30 and TRBJ2-7, with 10 positions matching TRBD2. Germline lookup yields CDR1 GTSNPN and CDR2 SVGIG (reference sequence). CDR3 length: 14 residues. The ends lost 2 bases at V and 5 bases at J; junction bases unmatched: 6. The CDR3 coding sequence is TGTGCCTGGAGTCAACTAGCGGGAATCAACGAGCAGTACTTC. It codes for CAWSQLAGINEQYF.

This clonotype was found many times. V usage is TRBV19 and J usage is TRBJ2-4; 9 bases agree with TRBD1. Germline V gene sequence: CDR1 LNHDA, CDR2 SQIVND (reference sequence). Losses at the gene ends were 3 bases for V and 9 bases for J; bases not matched to a gene: 6. The CDR3 extends over 14 amino acids. CDR3 residues: CASSIKGQGGIQYF. The CDR3, as DNA: TGTGCCAGTAGTATTAAGGGACAGGGAGGCATTCAGTACTTC.

The chain combines TRBV27 with TRBJ2-7, with a tentative D call TRBD1 (6 bases). With 6 bases removed from V and 2 bases from J, the gap between germline ends came to 17 bases. Germline CDR1 reads MNHEY; CDR2 reads SMNVEV (reference sequence). The length of the CDR3 is 15 residues. This CDR3 is CASSPMGQGTYEQYF. The CDR3 bases are TGTGCCAGCAGCCCTATGGGGCAGGGGACCTACGAGCAGTACTTC.

Many counts were recorded for this clonotype. The V and J genes are TRBV10-3 and TRBJ2-5; D could derive from TRBD1 or TRBD2 (6 bases each). V lost 8 bases, J lost 2 bases, and 12 bases lay in between. The CDR3 covers 13 residues. Germline CDR1 reads ENHRY; CDR2 reads SYGVKD. CDR3 sequence (DNA): TGTGCCATCGGGCGGGGACAACAAGAGACCCAGTACTTC. Residues: CAIGRGQQETQYF.

V gene TRBV7-2 combines with J gene TRBJ1-1; TRBD1 aligns across 9 bases. J gave up 11 bases and V 1 base, and 8 bases lay outside the gene matches. Germline values: CDR1 SGHTA, CDR2 FQGNSA. This CDR3 is built from 14 residues. The CDR3 here is CASSLGGQGLGAFF. CDR3 in DNA: TGTGCCAGCAGCTTAGGGGGACAGGGATTGGGCGCTTTCTTT.

This clonotype showed up many times. The chain uses TRBV29-1 and TRBJ1-1; a possible D gene is TRBD1 (6 bases). The germline CDR1 and CDR2 sequences are SQVTM and ANQGSEA. Trimming removed 7 bases from V and 2 bases from J, with 11 bases in between. The CDR3 covers 12 residues. CDR3 sequence (DNA): TGCAGCGCAGGGGACCCTAACACTGAAGCTTTCTTT. Translating it yields CSAGDPNTEAFF.

This clonotype was recorded a few times. The chain carries TRBV28 and TRBJ1-6, with TRBD1 identical over 9 bases. V trimming: 10 bases; J trimming: 6 bases; junction bases outside the gene matches: 4. The V gene's germline CDR1 is MDHEN and CDR2 SYDVKM. CDR3 length: 13 residues. In nucleotides, the CDR3 is TGTGCCACCAGGACAGGGGTTAATTCACCCCTCCACTTT. It is translated as CATRTGVNSPLHF. The variable domain in full, completed from reference TRBV28 and TRBJ1-6, reads DVKVTQSSRYLVKRTGEKVFLECVQDMDHENMFWYRQDPGLGLRLIYFSYDVKMKEKGDIPEGYSVSREKKERFSLILESASTNQTSMYLCATRTGVNSPLHFGNGTRLTVT.